Listed below are T cell receptor beta chains from one sample, sequenced in a study of T cell changes during pregnancy in multiple sclerosis. This table comes from immunoSEQ multiplex PCR, and its TCRdb copy is limited to in-frame clones, with some not included. The sample lists 15,000 or so clones; approximately 95% were seen once. Sequences were derived from peripheral blood, sampled in the second trimester of pregnancy. The receptors derive from a female donor in good health, enrolled as a control in a pregnancy study. Both conserved end residues are part of each CDR3. The D gene is left open where the match is weak. Clone size appears in some rows only: once, few, many, or a class for an expanded clone.

-,13,TRBV6-5,once,TRBJ2-3,CASRLRMLDTQYF,TGTGCCAGCCGCCTCAGGATGCTAGATACGCAGTATTTT
TRBD1,16,TRBV4-1,-,TRBJ1-2,CASSPGTAELHYGYTF,TGCGCCAGCAGCCCCGGGACAGCTGAACTCCACTATGGCTACACCTTC
TRBD1,17,TRBV12-5,-,TRBJ1-5,CASGLEIGTEIDQPQHF,TGTGCTAGTGGTTTGGAAATCGGGACAGAGATAGATCAGCCCCAGCATTTT
TRBD2,18,TRBV4-2,-,TRBJ2-7,CASSQTLGGGYREDEQYF,TGTGCCAGCAGCCAAACCCTTGGGGGAGGGTATAGAGAGGACGAGCAGTACTTC
-,11,TRBV20-1,-,TRBJ1-2,CSARDSSGYTF,TGCAGTGCTCGCGATAGTAGTGGCTACACCTTC
TRBD1,15,TRBV9,-,TRBJ1-2,CASSVATQGAGGYTF,TGTGCCAGCAGCGTAGCTACCCAGGGGGCTGGCGGCTACACCTTC
-,14,TRBV7-2,-,TRBJ1-1,CASSPRSLATEAFF,TGTGCCAGCAGCCCCCGGTCCCTCGCCACTGAAGCTTTCTTT
-,15,TRBV5-8,-,TRBJ2-1,CASSFRGASYNEQFF,TGTGCCAGCAGCTTCCGTGGGGCATCCTACAATGAGCAGTTCTTC
-,12,TRBV11-3,-,TRBJ2-7,CASSLVFREQYF,TGTGCCAGCAGCTTAGTATTCCGCGAGCAGTACTTC
-,15,TRBV5-4,-,TRBJ2-2,CASSLGGQFTGELFF,TGTGCCAGCAGCTTGGGTGGACAGTTTACCGGAGAGCTGTTTTTT
TRBD1,15,TRBV6-5,-,TRBJ1-4,CASSYADRATEKLFF,TGTGCCAGCAGTTACGCGGACAGGGCGACCGAAAAACTGTTTTTT
-,15,TRBV7-2,-,TRBJ2-2,CASSPIGVNTGELFF,TGTGCCAGCAGCCCTATCGGGGTAAACACCGGGGAGCTGTTTTTT
-,16,TRBV19,-,TRBJ1-4,CASSIDQAGEEEKLFF,TGTGCCAGTAGTATAGATCAGGCGGGGGAGGAGGAAAAACTGTTTTTT
-,15,TRBV18,-,TRBJ2-2,CASSPDSRNTGELFF,TGTGCCAGCTCACCCGACAGTAGGAACACCGGGGAGCTGTTTTTT
TRBD1,15,TRBV7-9,-,TRBJ1-6,CASSQGQGTISPLHF,TGTGCCAGCAGCCAAGGACAGGGTACAATTTCACCCCTCCACTTT
-,14,TRBV19,-,TRBJ2-3,CASTPSAGTDTQYF,TGTGCCAGTACACCCAGCGCGGGCACAGATACGCAGTATTTT
-,19,TRBV11-2,-,TRBJ1-3,CASSPRGPGSSPSGNTIYF,TGTGCCAGCAGCCCTAGAGGTCCCGGTTCTTCTCCGTCTGGAAACACCATATATTTT
TRBD1,16,TRBV19,-,TRBJ1-2,CASSTLGDRGANGYTF,TGTGCCAGTAGTACCCTCGGGGACAGGGGGGCTAATGGCTACACCTTC
-,13,TRBV9,-,TRBJ1-1,CASSVEVRGAAFF,TGTGCCAGCAGCGTAGAGGTAAGGGGTGCAGCTTTCTTT
-,18,TRBV10-3,-,TRBJ1-1,CAISGRSLRGTTNTEAFF,TGTGCCATCAGTGGTAGATCCTTGAGGGGGACGACTAACACTGAAGCTTTCTTT
-,14,TRBV7-2,-,TRBJ2-2,CASSLWGDTGELFF,TGTGCCAGCAGCTTGTGGGGGGACACCGGGGAGCTGTTTTTT
TRBD2,16,TRBV5-6,-,TRBJ2-1,CASSPLAGRSYNEQFF,TGTGCCAGCAGCCCTTTAGCGGGGCGCTCCTACAATGAGCAGTTCTTC
-,12,TRBV9,-,TRBJ1-2,CASNRLTYGYTF,TGTGCCAGCAACAGGTTGACCTATGGCTACACCTTC